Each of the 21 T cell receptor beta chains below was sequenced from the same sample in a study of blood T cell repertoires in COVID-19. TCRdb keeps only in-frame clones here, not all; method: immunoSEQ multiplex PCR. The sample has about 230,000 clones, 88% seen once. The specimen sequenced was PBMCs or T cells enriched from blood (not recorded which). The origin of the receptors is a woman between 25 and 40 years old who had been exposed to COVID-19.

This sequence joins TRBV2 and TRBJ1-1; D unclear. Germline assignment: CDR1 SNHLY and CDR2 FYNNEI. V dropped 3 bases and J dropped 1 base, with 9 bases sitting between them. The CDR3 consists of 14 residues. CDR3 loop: CASSEARQNTEAFF. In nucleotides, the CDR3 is TGTGCCAGCAGTGAGGCCAGGCAGAACACTGAAGCTTTCTTT.

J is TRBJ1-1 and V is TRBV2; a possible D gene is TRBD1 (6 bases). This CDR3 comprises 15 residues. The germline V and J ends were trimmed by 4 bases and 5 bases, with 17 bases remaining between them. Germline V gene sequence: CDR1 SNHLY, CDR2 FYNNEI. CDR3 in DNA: TGTGCCAGCAGTGTGCGGGGGGCAGGTAATACTGAAGCTTTCTTT. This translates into CASSVRGAGNTEAFF. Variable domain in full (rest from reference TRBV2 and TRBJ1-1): EPEVTQTPSHQVTQMGQEVILRCVPISNHLYFYWYRQILGQKVEFLVSFYNNEISEKSEIFDDQFSVERPDGSNFTLKIRSTKLEDSAMYFCASSVRGAGNTEAFFGQGTRLTVV.

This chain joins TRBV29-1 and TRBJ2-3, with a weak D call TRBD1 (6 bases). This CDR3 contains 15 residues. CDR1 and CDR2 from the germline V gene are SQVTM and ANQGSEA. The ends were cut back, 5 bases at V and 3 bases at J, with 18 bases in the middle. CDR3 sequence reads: CSVSKAGVRTDTQYF. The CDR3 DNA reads TGCAGCGTTTCCAAGGCAGGGGTAAGGACAGATACGCAGTATTTT.

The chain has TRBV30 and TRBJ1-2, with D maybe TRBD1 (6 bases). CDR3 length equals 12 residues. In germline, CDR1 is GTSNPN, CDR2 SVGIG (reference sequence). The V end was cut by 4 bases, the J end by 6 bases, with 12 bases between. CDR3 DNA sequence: TGTGCCTGGACTACAGGGTGGGATGGCTACACCTTC. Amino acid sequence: CAWTTGWDGYTF.

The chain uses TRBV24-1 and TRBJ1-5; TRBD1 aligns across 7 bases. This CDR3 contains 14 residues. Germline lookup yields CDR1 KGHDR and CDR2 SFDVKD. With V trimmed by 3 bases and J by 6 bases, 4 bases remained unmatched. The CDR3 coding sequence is TGTGCCACCAGTGATGGACAGGTCGGTCAGCCCCAGCATTTT. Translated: CATSDGQVGQPQHF.

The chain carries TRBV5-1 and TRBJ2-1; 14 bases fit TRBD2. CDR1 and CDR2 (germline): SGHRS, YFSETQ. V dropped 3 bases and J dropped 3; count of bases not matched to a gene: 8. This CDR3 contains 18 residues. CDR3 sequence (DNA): TGCGCCAGCAGCTCGACTAGCGGGAGGGCCTTCGGCTACAATGAGCAGTTCTTC. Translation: CASSSTSGRAFGYNEQFF.

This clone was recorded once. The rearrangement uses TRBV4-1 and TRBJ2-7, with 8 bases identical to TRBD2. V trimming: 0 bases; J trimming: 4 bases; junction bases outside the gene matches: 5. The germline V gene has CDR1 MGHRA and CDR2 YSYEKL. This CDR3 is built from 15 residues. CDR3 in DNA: TGCGCCAGCAGCCAAGAGGGACTAGGCCCTTACGAGCAGTACTTC. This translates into CASSQEGLGPYEQYF.

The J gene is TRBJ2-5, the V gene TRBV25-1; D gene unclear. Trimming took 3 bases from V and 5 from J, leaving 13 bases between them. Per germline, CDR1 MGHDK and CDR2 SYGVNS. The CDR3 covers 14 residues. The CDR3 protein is CASSEAQKSETQYF. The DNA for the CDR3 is TGTGCCAGCAGTGAGGCTCAAAAATCGGAGACCCAGTACTTC.

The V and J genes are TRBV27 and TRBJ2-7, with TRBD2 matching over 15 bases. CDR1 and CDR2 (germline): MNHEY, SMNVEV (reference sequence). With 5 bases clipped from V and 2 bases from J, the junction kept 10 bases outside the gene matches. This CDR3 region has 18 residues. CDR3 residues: CASSPRTSGRAQAYEQYF. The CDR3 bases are TGTGCCAGCAGTCCGAGGACTAGCGGGAGGGCTCAAGCCTACGAGCAGTACTTC.

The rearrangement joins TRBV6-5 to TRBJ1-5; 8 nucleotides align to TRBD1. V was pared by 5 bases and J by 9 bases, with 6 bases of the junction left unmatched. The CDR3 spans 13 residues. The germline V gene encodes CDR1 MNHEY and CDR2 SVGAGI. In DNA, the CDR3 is TGTGCCAGCAGTCGTGGACAGGGATTGCCCCAGCATTTT. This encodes CASSRGQGLPQHF.

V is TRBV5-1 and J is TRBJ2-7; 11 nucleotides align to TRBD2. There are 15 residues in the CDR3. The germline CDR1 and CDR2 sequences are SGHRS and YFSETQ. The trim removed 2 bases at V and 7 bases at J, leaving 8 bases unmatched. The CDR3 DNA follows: TGCGCCAGCAGCTTCCTAGCGGGAGGAACGGGGGAGCAGTACTTC. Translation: CASSFLAGGTGEQYF.

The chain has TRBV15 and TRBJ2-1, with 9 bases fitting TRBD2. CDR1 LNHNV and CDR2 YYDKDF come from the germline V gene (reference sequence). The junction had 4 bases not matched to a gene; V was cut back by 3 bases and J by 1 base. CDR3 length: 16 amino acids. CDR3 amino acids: CATSSATSGSYNEQFF. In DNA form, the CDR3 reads TGTGCCACCAGCAGCGCGACTAGCGGATCCTACAATGAGCAGTTCTTC.

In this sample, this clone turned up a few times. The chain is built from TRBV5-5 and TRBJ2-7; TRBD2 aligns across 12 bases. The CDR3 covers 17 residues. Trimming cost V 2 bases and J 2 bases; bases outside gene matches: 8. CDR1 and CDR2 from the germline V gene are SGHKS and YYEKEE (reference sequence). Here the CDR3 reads CASSFGKGLAGAYEQYF. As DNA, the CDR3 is TGTGCCAGCAGCTTCGGCAAGGGACTAGCGGGTGCCTACGAGCAGTACTTC.

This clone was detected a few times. The CDR3 DNA reads as TGTGCCAGCAGCCCTAGACAGGGGGCCTACGAGCAGTACTTC. Its protein product is CASSPRQGAYEQYF. The chain employs TRBV5-6 and TRBJ2-7; 9 positions match TRBD1. The trim removed 4 bases at V and 2 bases at J, leaving 4 bases unmatched. The germline gives CDR1 SGHDT, CDR2 YYEEEE. This CDR3 is built from 14 residues.

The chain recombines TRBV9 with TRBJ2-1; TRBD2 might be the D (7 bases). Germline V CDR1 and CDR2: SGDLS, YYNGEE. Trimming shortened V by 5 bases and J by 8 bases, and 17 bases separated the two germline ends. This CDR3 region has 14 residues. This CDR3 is CASSFREGHDEQFF. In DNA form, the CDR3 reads TGTGCCAGCAGTTTCAGGGAGGGACACGATGAGCAGTTCTTC.

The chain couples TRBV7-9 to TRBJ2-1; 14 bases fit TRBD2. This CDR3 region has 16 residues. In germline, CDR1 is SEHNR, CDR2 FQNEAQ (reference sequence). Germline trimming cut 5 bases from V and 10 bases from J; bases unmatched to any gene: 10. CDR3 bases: TGTGCCAGCAGCCAACTTGGACTAGCGGGAGGAAAGGAGCAGTTCTTC. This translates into CASSQLGLAGGKEQFF.

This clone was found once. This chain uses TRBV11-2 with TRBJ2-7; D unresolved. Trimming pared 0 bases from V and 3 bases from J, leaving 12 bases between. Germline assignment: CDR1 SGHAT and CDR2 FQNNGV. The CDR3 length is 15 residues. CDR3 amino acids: CASSLEPGSHYEQYF. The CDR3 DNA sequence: TGTGCCAGCAGCTTAGAGCCGGGTTCCCACTACGAGCAGTACTTC.

CDR3 sequence reads: CASSLPQVQGYEQFF. DNA for the CDR3: TGTGCCAGCAGCCTCCCCCAAGTACAGGGATATGAGCAGTTCTTC. V gene TRBV5-6 combines with J gene TRBJ2-1; perhaps TRBD1 as D (6 bases). The CDR3 has 15 amino acids. Between the trimmed V and J ends, which lost 4 bases and 8 bases, there was a span of 19 bases. Germline lookup yields CDR1 SGHDT and CDR2 YYEEEE.

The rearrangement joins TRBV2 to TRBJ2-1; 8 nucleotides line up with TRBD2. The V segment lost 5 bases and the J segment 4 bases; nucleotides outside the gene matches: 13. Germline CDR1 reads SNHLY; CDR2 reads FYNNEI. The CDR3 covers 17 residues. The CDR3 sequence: CASSSLLLAEGYNEQFF. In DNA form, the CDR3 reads TGTGCCAGCAGTTCCCTGTTACTAGCGGAAGGTTACAATGAGCAGTTCTTC.

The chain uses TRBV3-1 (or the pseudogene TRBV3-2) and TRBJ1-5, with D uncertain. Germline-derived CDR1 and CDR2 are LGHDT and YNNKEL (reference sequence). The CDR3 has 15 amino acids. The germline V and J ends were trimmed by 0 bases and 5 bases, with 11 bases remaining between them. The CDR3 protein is CASSQDSGPDQPQHF. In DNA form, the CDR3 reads TGTGCCAGCAGCCAAGATTCGGGTCCTGATCAGCCCCAGCATTTT.

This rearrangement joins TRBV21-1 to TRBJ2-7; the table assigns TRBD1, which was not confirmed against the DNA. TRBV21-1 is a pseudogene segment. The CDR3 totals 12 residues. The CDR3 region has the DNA TGTGCCAGAGGGTCTTGGGACAGGGAGCAGTACTTC. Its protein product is CARGSWDREQYF.